These T cell receptor beta chains were read from a single sample in a study of regulatory T cells in long-lasting Graves disease. TCRdb redid the calling of the multiplex PCR reads with MiXCR, one entry per CDR3 protein. The top ten clones hold around 9.3% of a sample with about half a million distinct CDR3 sequences, about 12% of them seen once. These data also formed part of another study, on T cells in Graves' hyperthyroidism and ophthalmopathy.

Sequencing was performed on peripheral blood mononuclear cells (PBMCs), taken at new diagnosis, from a patient treated with antithyroid drugs. The receptors originated from a woman under 40 with Graves disease. The CDR3 runs from the conserved cysteine through the conserved F or W. The D gene is left open where the match is weak. Some rows have no size entry. The others give once, few or many, or a class for an expanded clone.

V	D	J	size	DNA	CDR3
TRBV7-2	-	TRBJ2-7	-	TGTGCCAGCAGCTATGACAGGCTGTCCTACGAGCAGTACTTC	CASSYDRLSYEQYF
TRBV7-2	-	TRBJ2-3	many	TGTGCCAGCAGCTTCCTTACCGCTAGCACAGATACGCAGTATTTT	CASSFLTASTDTQYF
TRBV24-1	TRBD1	TRBJ1-1	many	TGTGCCACCAGTATGACAGGGCGCACTGAAGCTTTCTTT	CATSMTGRTEAFF
TRBV19	-	TRBJ2-1	-	TGTGCCAGTAGTAGCGACAGGTTCTCCTACAATGAGCAGTTCTTC	CASSSDRFSYNEQFF
TRBV6-1	TRBD2	TRBJ2-1	-	TGTGCCTTAGCGGGAGGGACCTACAATGAGCAGTTCTTC	CALAGGTYNEQFF
TRBV2	-	TRBJ1-5	many	TGTGCCAGCAGTGAAGAAATGGGATCGCAGCCCCAGCATTTT	CASSEEMGSQPQHF
TRBV2	-	TRBJ2-2	many	TGTGCCAGCAGTGAAAGACAACTCAGGCACGGGGAGCTGTTTTTT	CASSERQLRHGELFF
TRBV18	TRBD2	TRBJ2-7	few	TGTGCCAGCTCACTGGGACTAGAGGTCCACGAGCAGTACTTC	CASSLGLEVHEQYF
TRBV18	-	TRBJ2-7	few	TGTGCCAGCTCATCGCCGGACTACGAGCAGTACTTC	CASSSPDYEQYF
TRBV2	-	TRBJ2-3	many	TGTGCCAGCAGGTACCGATCAGGAGATACGCAGTATTTT	CASRYRSGDTQYF
TRBV9	-	TRBJ2-6	-	TGTGCCAGCAGCTTAGACCCCGACTCTGGGGCCAACGTCCTGACTTTC	CASSLDPDSGANVLTF
TRBV28	-	TRBJ1-6	many	TGTGCCAGCAGTCTCCTATATAATTCACCCCTCCACTTT	CASSLLYNSPLHF
TRBV4-3	-	TRBJ1-6	-	TGCGCCAGCAGCCAAGGTGGGGAGGGCTCACCCCTCCACTTT	CASSQGGEGSPLHF
TRBV18	-	TRBJ1-2	many	TGTGCCAGCTCACCACCGAGCCTGGGCTATGGCTACACCTTC	CASSPPSLGYGYTF
TRBV20-1	-	TRBJ2-3	many	TGCAGTGCTCCTCCTCTTCGAGGACTCCCGGGTCCCTATACGCAGTATTTT	CSAPPLRGLPGPYTQYF
TRBV20-1	-	TRBJ2-1	many	TGCAGTGCTAGAGATACGGGCGGGCCTTACAATGAGCAGTTCTTC	CSARDTGGPYNEQFF
TRBV28	-	TRBJ2-7	-	TGTGCCAGCAGTGCAGGGTTCTACGAGCAGTACTTC	CASSAGFYEQYF
TRBV20-1	TRBD2	TRBJ2-3	many	TGCAGTGCTAGAGTTGCGGGAGGACCAGATACGCAGTATTTT	CSARVAGGPDTQYF
TRBV27	-	TRBJ1-3	many	TGTGCCAGCATGGGATTACCTGGAAACACCATATATTTT	CASMGLPGNTIYF
TRBV28	-	TRBJ1-5	many	TGTGCCAGCAGTTGGCAGGACAGCAATCAGCCCCAGCATTTT	CASSWQDSNQPQHF
TRBV19	-	TRBJ1-1	few	TGTGCCAGTAGTTCCCCCTTCCGGGACATGATTTCTTTCTTT	CASSSPFRDMISFF
TRBV24-1	-	TRBJ2-2	many	TGTGCCACCACCGGGACTCTCGGGGAGCTGTTTTTT	CATTGTLGELFF
TRBV7-8	-	TRBJ2-1	-	TGTGCCAGCAGCTTAGTGCTGAGCTCGAACAATGAGCAGTTCTTC	CASSLVLSSNNEQFF
TRBV5-1	TRBD2	TRBJ2-2	few	TGCGCCAGCAGCTTGGGGACTAGCGGGAGACACACCGGGGAGCTGTTTTTT	CASSLGTSGRHTGELFF
TRBV19	-	TRBJ1-1	many	TGTGCCAGTAGGAGAATGAGGGGCGCACTTAACACTGAAGCTTTCTTT	CASRRMRGALNTEAFF
TRBV7-2	-	TRBJ2-3	-	TGTGCCAGCAGCTTAGTGGAGTGGGCGGGAACAGATACGCAGTATTTT	CASSLVEWAGTDTQYF
TRBV12-3/TRBV12-4	-	TRBJ2-1	many	TGTGCCAGCGGAAGGAGGGCTGAGCAGTTCTTC	CASGRRAEQFF
TRBV2	-	TRBJ2-2	many	TGTGCCAGCAGGGCAGGGGCGGCCGGGGAGCTGTTTTTT	CASRAGAAGELFF
TRBV29-1	-	TRBJ1-2	many	TGCAGCGTGGGATATGACTATGGCTACACCTTC	CSVGYDYGYTF
TRBV20-1	TRBD2	TRBJ2-7	-	TGCAGTGCTAGAGATCTAGCTTTAGCGGGATATCGCGAGCAGTACTTC	CSARDLALAGYREQYF
TRBV27	-	TRBJ1-5	many	TGTGCCAGCAGTTCACAGGGTCCCAATCAGCCCCAGCATTTT	CASSSQGPNQPQHF
TRBV4-1	TRBD2	TRBJ2-1	-	TGCGCCAGCAGCCAGGGTGGGGCTAGCGGGAGGGATAATGAGCAGTTCTTC	CASSQGGASGRDNEQFF
TRBV5-1	-	TRBJ2-5	few	TGCGCCAGCAGCCGGGACGGGCAAGAGACCCAGTACTTC	CASSRDGQETQYF
TRBV6-1	-	TRBJ1-3	few	TGTGCCAGCAGAAAAACCGCGACAGGCTCTGGAAACACCATATATTTT	CASRKTATGSGNTIYF
TRBV28	-	TRBJ2-3	many	TGTGCCACCCGGCAAGGGGGGTCAGATACGCAGTATTTT	CATRQGGSDTQYF
TRBV18	-	TRBJ2-4	many	TGTGCCAGCTCACCGGCTTTAAGCGGGCCCTGGGAAAACATTCAGTACTTC	CASSPALSGPWENIQYF
TRBV9	-	TRBJ2-6	-	TGTGCCAGCAGCGCTTATGAAAACTTTGGGGGATCTGGGGCCAACGTCCTGACTTTC	CASSAYENFGGSGANVLTF
TRBV27	-	TRBJ1-6	many	TGTGCCAGCAGTTCAAGGATCGAGGTTTCACCCCTCCACTTT	CASSSRIEVSPLHF
TRBV6-1	-	TRBJ2-1	few	TGTGCCAGCAGTGAGTACGGGGAGTCCTACAATGAGCAGTTCTTC	CASSEYGESYNEQFF
TRBV3-1	-	TRBJ2-7	many	TGTGCCAGCAGCCAAGATTCTGTGGCAAGGGGGCAGTACTTC	CASSQDSVARGQYF
TRBV11-2	-	TRBJ2-7	few	TGTGCCAGCAGCTTTTCGCCGGGACAATTCGAGCAGTACTTC	CASSFSPGQFEQYF
TRBV20-1	-	TRBJ1-2	many	TGCAGTGCACCGCAGGTGAACTATGGCTACACCTTC	CSAPQVNYGYTF
TRBV5-6	TRBD1	TRBJ2-6	few	TGTGCCAGCAGCTTGGAGGTACGGTTCGGGACAGGGGGAACAGGGGCCAACGTCCTGACTTTC	CASSLEVRFGTGGTGANVLTF
TRBV11-2	-	TRBJ2-4	many	TGTGCCAGCAGCGTTCAGGGAGCCAAAAACATTCAGTACTTC	CASSVQGAKNIQYF
TRBV4-1	TRBD1	TRBJ1-1	many	TGCGCCAGCAGCCTGACGGACAGGTGGAATGAAGCTTTCTTT	CASSLTDRWNEAFF
TRBV18	TRBD1	TRBJ1-2	-	TGTGCCAGCTCACCGGATCAGGGGGCGCGTGGCTACACCTTC	CASSPDQGARGYTF
TRBV20-1	TRBD1	TRBJ2-3	many	TGCAGTGCTTCGCCGGACAGGGGAACAGATACGCAGTATTTT	CSASPDRGTDTQYF
TRBV20-1	-	TRBJ1-6	-	TGCAGTGCCCGGGACCAGACGGAGCCCCTCCACTTT	CSARDQTEPLHF
TRBV27	-	TRBJ2-6	many	TGTGCCAGCAGTTCCCACTCTGGGGCCAACGTCCTGACTTTC	CASSSHSGANVLTF
TRBV19	TRBD1	TRBJ1-5	-	TGTGCAAGCGGGACAGGGGGGATTACCGCCCAGCCCCAGCATTTT	CASGTGGITAQPQHF
TRBV28	TRBD2	TRBJ2-7	many	TGTGCCAGCAGCCCAGGGGGGACTAGCGCTCCCTACGAGCAGTACTTC	CASSPGGTSAPYEQYF
TRBV4-1	-	TRBJ2-1	few	TGCGCCAGCAGCCAGGGGGGACAGCCGCAAGAGACCCAGTTCTTC	CASSQGGQPQETQFF
TRBV30	-	TRBJ2-3	many	TGTGCCTGGAAGTTGTGGGGACACCCTAGCACAGATACGCAGTATTTT	CAWKLWGHPSTDTQYF
TRBV12-3/TRBV12-4	TRBD2	TRBJ2-1	-	TGTGCCAGCAGTTTAGTGACTAGCGGGAGAGGGAACAATGAGCAGTTCTTC	CASSLVTSGRGNNEQFF